These T cell receptor beta chains were read from a single sample in a study of blood T cell repertoires in COVID-19. TCRdb's copy holds only in-frame clones and misses some; the assay was immunoSEQ multiplex PCR. The sample consists of fewer than 500,000 clones, roughly nine tenths of them appearing once. Sequencing input: PBMCs or T cells enriched from blood (not recorded which). The receptors originated from a woman younger than 35 who had recovered from COVID-19. CDR3s include the opening cysteine and the closing phenylalanine or tryptophan. The D gene is left open where the match is weak. Clone size is stated in some rows and not others, as once, few, many or a class when expanded.

clone_size	v_call	j_call	d_call	cdr3_aa	cdr3_nt
.	TRBV7-9	TRBJ2-3	TRBD2	CASSRAGTSEPDTQYF	TGTGCCAGCAGCAGAGCCGGGACTAGCGAACCAGATACGCAGTATTTT
once	TRBV7-3	TRBJ1-1	.	CASSPGTVVTEAFF	TGTGCCAGCAGCCCAGGAACGGTGGTCACTGAAGCTTTCTTT
.	TRBV6-2/TRBV6-3	TRBJ1-1	.	CASSRHGQFNTEAFF	TGTGCCAGCAGCCGGCACGGACAGTTTAACACTGAAGCTTTCTTT
.	TRBV19	TRBJ1-1	.	CASSFRTEAFF	TGTGCCAGTAGTTTCCGGACTGAAGCTTTCTTT
.	TRBV4-2	TRBJ1-2	.	CASSQDSGEANYGYTF	TGTGCCAGCAGCCAAGATTCGGGGGAGGCGAACTATGGCTACACCTTC
few	TRBV29-1	TRBJ2-1	TRBD2	CSVVLPPGSGGRSSYNEQFF	TGCAGCGTTGTTTTACCCCCCGGTAGCGGGGGGAGGAGCTCCTACAATGAGCAGTTCTTC
.	TRBV3-1/TRBV3-2	TRBJ2-2	.	CASSQDLAGRELFF	TGTGCCAGCAGCCAAGATCTGGCAGGGAGGGAGCTGTTTTTT
once	TRBV10-1	TRBJ1-2	.	CASSHKSPREGGDYGYTF	TGCGCCAGCAGCCACAAGTCCCCCAGGGAGGGAGGGGACTATGGCTACACCTTC
.	TRBV5-1	TRBJ1-1	TRBD1	CASSLGGDRVNTEAFF	TGCGCCAGCAGCTTGGGAGGGGACAGGGTGAACACTGAAGCTTTCTTT
.	TRBV12-3/TRBV12-4	TRBJ2-5	TRBD2	CASTPSGVETQYF	TGTGCCAGCACCCCTAGCGGGGTAGAGACCCAGTACTTC
few	TRBV6-5	TRBJ1-4	.	CASSPVRLDEKLFF	TGTGCCAGCAGCCCCGTGCGGCTTGATGAAAAACTGTTTTTT
few	TRBV3-1/TRBV3-2	TRBJ1-1	.	CASSLTTPNTEAFF	TGTGCCAGCAGCCTTACGACACCGAACACTGAAGCTTTCTTT
.	TRBV7-2	TRBJ2-5	.	CASSSTYSGETQYF	TGTGCCAGCAGCTCGACGTACTCGGGGGAGACCCAGTACTTC
.	TRBV7-8	TRBJ1-5	.	CASSPGGFDATTKNHQPQHF	TGTGCCAGCAGCCCCGGGGGATTCGACGCTACCACTAAAAATCATCAGCCCCAGCATTTT
.	TRBV19	TRBJ1-2	.	CASSNPNFGTGVYGYTF	TGTGCCAGTAGTAATCCGAATTTTGGGACGGGGGTCTATGGCTACACCTTC
.	TRBV18	TRBJ2-1	.	CASSREFGDNEQFF	TGTGCCAGCTCCCGGGAATTTGGGGACAATGAGCAGTTCTTC
few	TRBV7-2	TRBJ1-1	.	CASSLGILGGTEAFF	TGTGCCAGCAGCTTAGGTATTTTAGGGGGCACTGAAGCTTTCTTT
.	TRBV11-3	TRBJ2-1	TRBD2	CASSGEGNEQFF	TGTGCCAGCAGCGGGGAGGGCAATGAGCAGTTCTTC
once	TRBV2	TRBJ1-5	.	CASRTGGGADQPQHF	TGTGCCAGCAGGACAGGCGGGGGTGCGGATCAGCCCCAGCATTTT
few	TRBV6-5	TRBJ1-2	TRBD1	CASSYGQAYYGYTF	TGTGCCAGCAGTTACGGACAGGCATACTATGGCTACACCTTC
once	TRBV2	TRBJ1-1	TRBD1	CASIFRDSNTEAFF	TGTGCCAGCATTTTCCGGGACAGCAACACTGAAGCTTTCTTT
.	TRBV3-1/TRBV3-2	TRBJ1-1	TRBD1	CASSQQGANVPFF	TGTGCCAGCAGCCAGCAGGGGGCTAACGTACCTTTCTTT
.	TRBV28	TRBJ2-7	.	CATRGVKSGNPYEQYF	TGTGCCACCCGTGGGGTTAAGTCAGGGAATCCTTACGAGCAGTACTTC
.	TRBV2	TRBJ2-4	.	CASRDRENIQYF	TGTGCCAGCAGAGACAGAGAAAACATTCAGTACTTC
.	TRBV5-4	TRBJ1-2	.	CASSLGMTSNYGYTF	TGTGCCAGCAGCTTGGGGATGACAAGTAACTATGGCTACACCTTC
.	TRBV5-8	TRBJ2-2	TRBD1	CASSLLGQGASGELFF	TGTGCCAGCAGCTTGCTGGGACAGGGGGCTTCCGGGGAGCTGTTTTTT
.	TRBV15	TRBJ1-4	TRBD1	CATSRDRRGTGDHEKLFF	TGTGCCACCAGCAGAGATAGGAGAGGTACAGGGGACCATGAAAAACTGTTTTTT
.	TRBV21-1	TRBJ2-7	.	CASSKARDRGRGVSYEQYF	TGTGCCAGCAGCAAAGCCCGGGACAGGGGGCGAGGGGTCTCCTACGAGCAGTACTTC
few	TRBV2	TRBJ2-3	TRBD1	CASRGRDRVGDTQYF	TGTGCCAGCAGGGGGAGAGACAGGGTCGGAGATACGCAGTATTTT
.	TRBV30	TRBJ2-2	.	CAWRSSTGELFF	TGTGCCTGGAGAAGTAGCACCGGGGAGCTGTTTTTT
.	TRBV3-1/TRBV3-2	TRBJ1-1	.	CASSSLGTGNTEAFF	TGTGCCAGCAGCTCCTTAGGAACAGGGAACACTGAAGCTTTCTTT
.	TRBV6-5	TRBJ2-2	.	CASSRQRNTGELFF	TGTGCCAGCAGCCGACAAAGGAACACCGGGGAGCTGTTTTTT
.	TRBV7-9	TRBJ1-4	.	CASSLAAGDEKLFF	TGTGCCAGCAGCTTAGCAGCGGGCGATGAAAAACTGTTTTTT
.	TRBV7-8	TRBJ2-5	TRBD2	CASSLVERGAADQETQYF	TGTGCCAGCAGCTTAGTAGAGCGGGGGGCCGCGGACCAAGAGACCCAGTACTTC
.	TRBV2	TRBJ2-7	.	CASSEGGEREQYF	TGTGCCAGCAGTGAAGGAGGAGAGCGGGAGCAGTACTTC
.	TRBV4-1	TRBJ2-7	TRBD2	CASSQGPREGYEQYF	TGCGCCAGCAGCCAAGGTCCAAGGGAGGGCTACGAGCAGTACTTC
.	TRBV19	TRBJ1-6	.	CASSISAGLGSPLHF	TGTGCCAGTAGTATTAGCGCTGGGCTGGGGTCACCCCTCCACTTT
.	TRBV10-3	TRBJ2-1	.	CAISDLSSNSIEQFF	TGTGCCATCAGTGACCTTTCGAGCAACTCCATTGAGCAGTTCTTC
.	TRBV3-1/TRBV3-2	TRBJ1-1	.	CASSPQTGRIRSPGAFF	TGTGCCAGCAGCCCCCAGACCGGCCGTATACGTAGTCCGGGGGCTTTCTTT
.	TRBV2	TRBJ2-6	TRBD2	CASSGTGGGTNVLTF	TGTGCCAGCAGCGGTACTGGCGGGGGAACCAACGTCCTGACTTTC
.	TRBV5-6	TRBJ2-2	TRBD1	CASSFGTGGAGELFF	TGTGCCAGCAGCTTTGGGACAGGGGGGGCCGGGGAGCTGTTTTTT
.	TRBV5-4	TRBJ1-1	.	CASSSRDSNTEAFF	TGTGCCAGCAGTTCAAGAGATTCGAACACTGAAGCTTTCTTT
.	TRBV20-1	TRBJ1-3	.	CSASQDSPSGNTIYF	TGCAGTGCTAGTCAGGACAGCCCCTCTGGAAACACCATATATTTT
.	TRBV4-1	TRBJ2-7	.	CASSQDWTSDEQYF	TGCGCCAGCAGCCAAGATTGGACTTCGGACGAGCAGTACTTC
.	TRBV3-1/TRBV3-2	TRBJ2-1	.	CASSQEPLGGEDEQFF	TGTGCCAGCAGCCAAGAACCCCTGGGTGGGGAGGATGAGCAGTTCTTC
.	TRBV30	TRBJ1-5	.	CAWISGQGSNQPQHF	TGTGCCTGGATAAGCGGGCAGGGAAGCAATCAGCCCCAGCATTTT
.	TRBV5-1	TRBJ1-2	.	CASSFWGGADGYTF	TGCGCCAGCAGCTTTTGGGGGGGCGCAGATGGCTACACCTTC
once	TRBV11-2	TRBJ2-2	.	CASSLAFQGNTGELFF	TGTGCCAGCAGCTTAGCCTTTCAGGGAAACACCGGGGAGCTGTTTTTT
few	TRBV7-9	TRBJ2-3	TRBD2	CASSPSGEPTDTQYF	TGTGCCAGCAGCCCTAGCGGGGAGCCCACAGATACGCAGTATTTT
few	TRBV5-1	TRBJ2-1	.	CASSSTGYNEQFF	TGCGCCAGCAGCTCGACAGGATACAATGAGCAGTTCTTC
.	TRBV6-5	TRBJ1-5	.	CASAVEEGHTQPQHF	TGTGCCAGCGCCGTCGAGGAGGGGCACACTCAGCCCCAGCATTTT
.	TRBV11-2	TRBJ1-5	.	CASSFTGNQPQHF	TGTGCCAGCAGCTTTACAGGGAATCAGCCCCAGCATTTT